This T cell receptor (beta chain) was captured in a study of shared clonotypes between healthy human individuals. This CDR3 is 17 amino acids long. Germline V gives CDR1 MGHRA, CDR2 YSYEKL. Trimming took 1 base from V and 2 from J, leaving 16 bases between them. Subsets obtained from CD4+ cells comprised CD45RA+ naive and CD45RA-negative memory cells. The data were produced by immunoSEQ multiplex PCR, yet TCRdb's version contains in-frame clones alone and is incomplete. The sample contains more than 2,000,000 clones, roughly nine tenths of which appear only once. This receptor was identified in a man younger than 35 in good health. J is TRBJ2-3 and V is TRBV4-1, with a tentative D call TRBD1 (6 bases). Sequencing was performed on naive CD4+ T cells sorted from blood. Specified subset: CD45RA+ positively selected. CDR3 sequence reads: CASSQGAKQGYTDTQYF. The CDR3 DNA sequence: TGCGCCAGCAGCCAAGGCGCGAAACAGGGATACACAGATACGCAGTATTTT.